The T cell receptor (beta chain) described here comes from a study of control samples from healthy donors and cancer patients. Sequenced by immunoSEQ multiplex PCR; TCRdb stores in-frame clones only, minus some. The repertoire holds tens of thousands of clones, with over 80% as singletons. Per the germline V gene, CDR1 is GTSNPN and CDR2 is SVGIG (reference sequence). This CDR3 contains 15 residues. The ends lost 5 bases at V and 0 bases at J; junction bases unmatched: 6. This TCR was recovered from a man aged 60-69 years in good health. The sample consisted of blood. The chain combines TRBV30 with TRBJ2-4; 8 bases are a match to TRBD2. This chain's CDR3 is CAWSGGVLAKNIQYF. CDR3 DNA sequence: TGTGCCTGGTCGGGGGGGGTTCTAGCCAAAAACATTCAGTACTTC.